These 2 T cell receptor beta chains were sequenced from one sample in a study of T cell repertoires in cytomegalovirus infection. TCRdb reanalysed the reads using MiXCR and keeps one entry per CDR3 protein. The repertoire consists of about 310,000 distinct CDR3 sequences, with roughly a sixth occurring once and the leading ten covering 12%. The sequencing sample was made of PBMCs. The receptor source for this set is a human donor in good health (CMV status not recorded). Some clones in this sample may be carry-over from other donors' samples.

This clonotype was detected only a few times. V usage is TRBV19 and J usage is TRBJ2-3, with TRBD2 matching 7 bases. CDR3 length equals 14 residues. The trim removed 4 bases at V and 8 bases at J, leaving 9 bases unmatched. In germline, CDR1 is LNHDA, CDR2 SQIVND (reference sequence). As DNA, the CDR3 is TGTGCCAGTAGTACAGCGGGGATCCAAGTTACGCAGTATTTT. Translating it yields CASSTAGIQVTQYF.

This clonotype was seen at least ten times. The rearrangement uses TRBV12-3 or TRBV12-4 and TRBJ2-7; D perhaps matches TRBD2 (5 bases). Deletions cut 3 bases from V and 7 bases from J, with 37 bases between. The CDR3 runs to 21 residues. In DNA, the CDR3 is TGTGCCAGCAGTTTTTCTTTTGTCGCGGGTCGTGCTCGGGGTGAAGCGGAGGAGCAGTACTTC. Translation gives CASSFSFVAGRARGEAEEQYF.